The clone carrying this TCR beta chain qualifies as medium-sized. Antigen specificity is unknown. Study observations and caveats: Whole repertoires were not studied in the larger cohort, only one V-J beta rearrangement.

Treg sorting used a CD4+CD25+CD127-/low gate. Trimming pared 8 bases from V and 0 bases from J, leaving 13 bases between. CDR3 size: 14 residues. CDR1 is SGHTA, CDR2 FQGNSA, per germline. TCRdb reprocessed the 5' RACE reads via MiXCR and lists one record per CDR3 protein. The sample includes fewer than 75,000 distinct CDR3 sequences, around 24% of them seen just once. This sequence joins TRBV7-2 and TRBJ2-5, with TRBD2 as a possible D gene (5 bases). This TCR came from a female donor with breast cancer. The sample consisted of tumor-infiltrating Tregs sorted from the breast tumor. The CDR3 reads CASSRGINQETQYF. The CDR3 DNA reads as TGTGCCAGCTCTCGGGGAATCAACCAAGAGACCCAGTACTTC. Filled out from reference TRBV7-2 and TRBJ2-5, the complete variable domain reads GAGVSQSPSNKVTEKGKDVELRCDPISGHTALYWYRQSLGQGLEFLIYFQGNSAPDKSGLPSDRFSAERTGGSVSTLTIQRTQQEDSAVYLCASSRGINQETQYFGPGTRLLVL.